Listed here are 32 T cell receptor beta chains from one sample, sequenced in a study of T cell responses to AZD1222 COVID-19 vaccine. Produced via immunoSEQ multiplex PCR; TCRdb's table is partial and in-frame only. This table holds about 75,000 clones, 88% found once. The specimen was peripheral blood, collected 28 days after the second dose of the MenACWY control vaccine. These receptors all stem from an adult who received the MenACWY meningococcal vaccine as a control.

This clone was counted once. J is TRBJ1-1 and V is TRBV2; the D is unclear. Trimming left V 5 bases short and J 4 bases short, with 8 bases between. Germline CDR1 and CDR2: SNHLY and FYNNEI. CDR3 size: 12 residues. The CDR3: CASSFLSTEAFF. For the CDR3, the DNA is TGTGCCAGCAGTTTCCTTAGCACTGAAGCTTTCTTT.

The V and J genes are TRBV5-5 and TRBJ2-5, with TRBD1 matching 9 bases. The junction had 15 bases not matched to a gene; V was cut back by 7 bases and J by 5 bases. CDR3 length: 16 residues. CDR1 and CDR2 (germline): SGHKS, YYEKEE (reference sequence). The CDR3 nucleotides read TGTGCCAGCGGAACGATTACAGGGGGCGGAGGGGAGACCCAGTACTTC. This translates into CASGTITGGGGETQYF.

J is TRBJ2-1 and V is TRBV2; tentative D call: TRBD2 (5 bases). The CDR3 is 16 residues long. Trimming pared 6 bases from V and 0 bases from J, leaving 15 bases between. Germline V lookup: CDR1 SNHLY, CDR2 FYNNEI. The CDR3 loop is CASRDGLYTSYNEQFF. CDR3 DNA sequence: TGTGCCAGCAGAGACGGACTTTACACCTCCTACAATGAGCAGTTCTTC. The whole variable domain, remainder taken from reference TRBV2 and TRBJ2-1, is EPEVTQTPSHQVTQMGQEVILRCVPISNHLYFYWYRQILGQKVEFLVSFYNNEISEKSEIFDDQFSVERPDGSNFTLKIRSTKLEDSAMYFCASRDGLYTSYNEQFFGPGTRLTVL.

V is TRBV4-2 and J is TRBJ1-4; TRBD1 aligns across 8 bases. Germline V gene data show CDR1 as LGHNA and CDR2 as YNFKEQ. With 7 bases clipped from V and 7 bases from J, the junction kept 8 bases outside the gene matches. The CDR3 runs to 14 residues. CDR3 coding DNA: TGTGCCAGCAAAGAACAGGGGGATGCTGAAAAACTGTTTTTT. Translated, it gives CASKEQGDAEKLFF.

This chain joins TRBV7-8 and TRBJ1-1, with a weak D call TRBD1 (6 bases). CDR1 and CDR2 from the germline V gene are SGHVS and FQNEAQ. There are 14 residues in the CDR3. The V and J ends lost 2 bases and 1 base respectively, with 8 bases between them. The DNA for the CDR3 is TGTGCCAGCAGCTTATTACAGGGGAACACTGAAGCTTTCTTT. This codes for CASSLLQGNTEAFF.

The chain links TRBV9 to TRBJ1-1; D is uncertain. The germline V gene encodes CDR1 SGDLS and CDR2 YYNGEE. The CDR3 has 16 residues. Trimming stripped 0 bases from V and 3 bases from J, with 15 bases between. The CDR3 loop is CASSVGPWAGDTEAFF. DNA of the CDR3: TGTGCCAGCAGCGTAGGACCCTGGGCCGGGGACACTGAAGCTTTCTTT.

The V gene is TRBV6-5, the J gene TRBJ2-7, with D perhaps TRBD2 (6 bases). CDR3 size: 13 residues. Germline CDR1 is MNHEY and CDR2 is SVGAGI. Trimming removed 0 bases from V and 6 bases from J, with 9 bases in between. The CDR3 coding sequence is TGTGCCAGCAGTTACTCCGGGAGTAGCGAGCAGTACTTC. It yields the protein CASSYSGSSEQYF.

The chain links TRBV6-6 to TRBJ2-7; TRBD1 matches at 8 bases. The CDR3 is made up of 15 amino acids. The V segment lost 2 bases and the J segment 4 bases; nucleotides outside the gene matches: 7. Germline V CDR1 and CDR2: MNHNY, SVGAGI (reference sequence). Written as DNA, the CDR3 is TGTGCCAGCAGTTACATGCCAGGGGGCATGTACGAGCAGTACTTC. It encodes CASSYMPGGMYEQYF.

The chain is built from TRBV25-1 and TRBJ1-1; D not resolved. CDR3 length equals 13 residues. CDR1 is MGHDK, CDR2 SYGVNS, per germline. With 3 bases removed from V and 3 bases from J, the gap between germline ends came to 8 bases. The CDR3 DNA is TGTGCCAGCAGTGAGGTTCGGGACACTGAAGCTTTCTTT. It is translated as CASSEVRDTEAFF.

The J gene is TRBJ1-6, the V gene TRBV5-1; D might be TRBD1 (6 bases). Germline CDR1 is SGHRS and CDR2 is YFSETQ. The CDR3 length is 18 residues. V dropped 0 bases and J dropped 0 bases, with 13 bases sitting between them. The CDR3 reads CASSLGNTGSSYNSPLHF. CDR3 sequence (DNA): TGCGCCAGCAGCTTGGGGAATACAGGGAGCTCCTATAATTCACCCCTCCACTTT.

The chain carries TRBV30 and TRBJ1-6, with D maybe TRBD1 (6 bases). Deletions cut 0 bases from V and 1 base from J, with 10 bases between. Germline V gene sequence: CDR1 GTSNPN, CDR2 SVGIG (reference sequence). The CDR3 runs 16 residues. The CDR3 here is CAWSVGGASYNSPLHF. CDR3 DNA sequence: TGTGCCTGGAGTGTAGGGGGGGCTTCCTATAATTCACCCCTCCACTTT.

The rearrangement links TRBV9 to TRBJ2-1; 11 bases are shared with TRBD2. Germline trimming cut 2 bases from V and 4 bases from J; bases unmatched to any gene: 5. Germline lookup yields CDR1 SGDLS and CDR2 YYNGEE. CDR3 length equals 16 residues. The CDR3: CASSVGLAGRYNEQFF. DNA for the CDR3: TGTGCCAGCAGCGTCGGACTAGCGGGCAGGTACAATGAGCAGTTCTTC.

V gene TRBV6-5 combines with J gene TRBJ1-1, with 7 bases aligning to TRBD1. J was trimmed by 1 base and V by 7 bases; bases with no gene match: 3. The CDR3 is made up of 13 amino acids. The V gene's germline CDR1 is MNHEY and CDR2 SVGAGI. For the CDR3, the DNA is TGTGCCAGCATGGGACAGTGGAACACTGAAGCTTTCTTT. Amino acids: CASMGQWNTEAFF.

The chain has TRBV3-1 (or the pseudogene TRBV3-2) and TRBJ1-6, with TRBD1 identical over 7 bases. This CDR3 region has 14 residues. CDR1 and CDR2 from the germline V gene are LGHDT and YNNKEL (reference sequence). The junction had 4 bases not matched to a gene; V was cut back by 5 bases and J by 6 bases. CDR3 sequence: CASSGTATNSPLHF. The CDR3 DNA reads TGTGCCAGCAGCGGGACAGCTACTAATTCACCCCTCCACTTT.

V and J are TRBV5-8 and TRBJ2-5; possible D gene TRBD2, 6 bases. Germline CDR1 reads SGHTS; CDR2 reads YDEGEE. The CDR3 runs to 11 residues. The V end lost 5 bases, the J end lost 5 bases, and 7 bases lay between the germline ends. The CDR3 bases are TGTGCCAGCAGAGGGAGGGAGACCCAGTACTTC. This encodes CASRGRETQYF.

In its sample, this clone was seen once. The chain has TRBV5-4 and TRBJ2-1, with 10 bases lining up with TRBD2. J was trimmed by 7 bases and V by 4 bases; bases with no gene match: 11. From germline, CDR1 is SGHNT and CDR2 YYREEE (reference sequence). This CDR3 contains 16 residues. The CDR3 loop is CASSVDLAGEVNEQFF. The CDR3 coding sequence is TGTGCCAGCAGCGTGGACCTAGCGGGGGAGGTTAATGAGCAGTTCTTC.

The V and J genes are TRBV5-8 and TRBJ2-7; 7 bases match TRBD1. J was trimmed by 4 bases and V by 4 bases; bases with no gene match: 5. Per the germline V gene, CDR1 is SGHTS and CDR2 is YDEGEE. The CDR3 runs to 13 residues. The CDR3 DNA reads as TGTGCCAGCAGCCGGGACAGTGCTTACGAGCAGTACTTC. This sequence encodes CASSRDSAYEQYF.

This chain's CDR3 is CSVEAHRGQVEKLFF. Here the CDR3 DNA reads TGCAGCGTTGAAGCCCACAGGGGGCAGGTTGAAAAACTGTTTTTT. This chain links TRBV29-1 with TRBJ1-4, with 9 bases aligning to TRBD1. This CDR3 has 15 amino acids. Trimming took 1 base from V and 7 from J; bases not matched to a gene: 7. Germline V gene data show CDR1 as SQVTM and CDR2 as ANQGSEA.

The CDR3 DNA reads TGTGCCACCAGTGGACAGGCCGGGGCTGGTGAGCAGTTCTTC. This translates into CATSGQAGAGEQFF. The V call is TRBV24-1, the J call TRBJ2-1; maybe TRBD1 (6 bases). The germline gives CDR1 KGHDR, CDR2 SFDVKD. The V and J ends lost 5 bases and 9 bases respectively, with 16 bases between them. The length of the CDR3 is 14 residues.

The chain combines TRBV24-1 with TRBJ2-1, with D uncertain. CDR1 KGHDR and CDR2 SFDVKD come from the germline V gene. The CDR3 sequence is 17 residues long. V was shortened by 3 bases and J by 7 bases, with 21 bases between the two germline ends. The CDR3 loop is CATSDNYRLPLGNEQFF. As DNA, the CDR3 is TGTGCCACCAGTGATAACTACCGTTTACCTCTGGGGAATGAGCAGTTCTTC.

This chain connects TRBV30 to TRBJ1-3, with D possibly TRBD1 on 5 matching bases. Per germline, CDR1 GTSNPN and CDR2 SVGIG (reference sequence). Trimming took off 2 bases at V and 0 bases at J, with 8 bases between the two ends. The CDR3 contains 14 residues. CDR3: CAWSSGLSGNTIYF. As DNA, the CDR3 is TGTGCCTGGAGTTCGGGACTCTCTGGAAACACCATATATTTT.

V usage is TRBV6-2 or TRBV6-3 and J usage is TRBJ2-1; possibly TRBD2 for D (6 bases). The V gene lost 0 bases and the J gene lost 0 bases, with 9 bases spanning the gap. The CDR3 consists of 16 residues. Germline CDR1 reads MNHEY; CDR2 reads SVGEGT. The DNA for the CDR3 is TGTGCCAGCAGTTACTCTCCTAGCGCCTCCTACAATGAGCAGTTCTTC. Residues: CASSYSPSASYNEQFF.

The chain is built from TRBV5-4 and TRBJ2-3; 8 nucleotides agree with TRBD2. Losses at the gene ends were 0 bases for V and 0 bases for J; bases not matched to a gene: 3. CDR1 SGHNT and CDR2 YYREEE come from the germline V gene (reference sequence). CDR3 size: 16 residues. CDR3: CASSLERGTSTDTQYF. CDR3 nucleotides: TGTGCCAGCAGCTTGGAGCGGGGGACTAGCACAGATACGCAGTATTTT.

V and J are TRBV11-2 and TRBJ2-3, with TRBD2 matching 9 bases. The CDR3 runs to 15 residues. The germline V gene encodes CDR1 SGHAT and CDR2 FQNNGV. After removal of 5 bases from V and 9 bases from J, the junction contained 12 bases not matched to a gene. The CDR3 DNA is TGTGCCAGCAGCCTAAGCGGGGGGCTGGAGGGAACGCAGTATTTT. Protein: CASSLSGGLEGTQYF.

The chain employs TRBV24-1 and TRBJ1-2; tentative D call: TRBD1 (5 bases). Per the germline V gene, CDR1 is KGHDR and CDR2 is SFDVKD. This CDR3 has 12 residues. Trimming pared 3 bases from V and 8 bases from J, leaving 9 bases between. The CDR3 here is CATSDAAGGYTF. For the CDR3, the DNA is TGTGCCACCAGTGATGCCGCAGGGGGCTACACCTTC.

The chain has TRBV6-6 and TRBJ1-6; tentative D call: TRBD1 (5 bases). V was cut by 4 bases and J by 8 bases, with 6 bases left in between. Germline V lookup: CDR1 MNHNY, CDR2 SVGAGI (reference sequence). The CDR3 is 12 amino acids. The CDR3: CASSSRDSPLHF. For the CDR3, the DNA is TGTGCCAGCAGTTCCAGGGATTCACCCCTCCACTTT.

The rearrangement uses TRBV7-3 and TRBJ1-6, with D unclear. V lost 5 bases and J lost 8, with 13 bases in between. The germline V gene has CDR1 SGHTA and CDR2 FQGTGA. This CDR3 spans 14 amino acids. The CDR3 loop is CASSPGGRDSPLHF. In nucleotides, the CDR3 is TGTGCCAGCAGCCCCGGCGGCCGGGATTCACCCCTCCACTTT.

The sample holds one count of this clone. DNA of the CDR3: TGTGCCAGCAGTTGGGCCGCAACTAATGAAAAACTGTTTTTT. This gives the protein CASSWAATNEKLFF. This chain connects TRBV27 to TRBJ1-4; D gene unclear. V was pared by 4 bases and J by 0 bases, with 6 bases between. The germline CDR1 and CDR2 sequences are MNHEY and SMNVEV (reference sequence). CDR3 length: 14 residues.

The chain has TRBV2 and TRBJ1-3; no firm D call. V was cut by 6 bases and J by 0 bases, with 12 bases left in between. The CDR3 is made up of 15 amino acids. The germline V gene has CDR1 SNHLY and CDR2 FYNNEI. CDR3 DNA sequence: TGTGCCAGCAGCCCCTCGCTCGACTCTGGAAACACCATATATTTT. This gives the protein CASSPSLDSGNTIYF.

The V call is TRBV27, the J call TRBJ1-1, with D maybe TRBD1 (5 bases). The germline V gene has CDR1 MNHEY and CDR2 SMNVEV (reference sequence). V was clipped by 10 bases and J by 6 bases, with 18 bases between them. This CDR3 region has 13 residues. The CDR3 protein is CATRDSGLSEAFF. CDR3 DNA sequence: TGTGCCACCAGGGACTCCGGGTTGTCTGAAGCTTTCTTT.

The gene calls are TRBV30 and TRBJ2-2, with D perhaps matching TRBD1 (5 bases). V lost 3 bases to trimming and J lost 3 bases, with 8 bases between them. Per germline, CDR1 GTSNPN and CDR2 SVGIG (reference sequence). The CDR3 totals 13 residues. CDR3 in DNA: TGTGCCTGGAGCCACAGGTACACCGGGGAGCTGTTTTTT. This sequence encodes CAWSHRYTGELFF. The full variable domain, its missing parts supplied by reference TRBV30 and TRBJ2-2, is SQTIHQWPATLVQPVGSPLSLECTVEGTSNPNLYWYRQAAGRGLQLLFYSVGIGQISSEVPQNLSASRPQDRQFILSSKKLLLSDSGFYLCAWSHRYTGELFFGEGSRLTVL.

The chain uses TRBV4-1 and TRBJ2-2; 8 nucleotides agree with TRBD2. The CDR3 is 15 amino acids. With V trimmed by 0 bases and J by 6 bases, 3 bases remained unmatched. Germline lookup yields CDR1 MGHRA and CDR2 YSYEKL. Written as DNA, the CDR3 is TGCGCCAGCAGCCAAGATCCCGGGGGGGCCGGGGAGCTGTTTTTT. Translated: CASSQDPGGAGELFF.